One sample yielded the 3 T cell receptor beta chains listed below, sequenced in a study of cytomegalovirus exposure and HLA in healthy donors. Use of 60 Vbeta and 13 Jbeta primers characterized the PCR. Sequencing was performed with immunoSEQ multiplex PCR; in TCRdb, only in-frame clones are kept and a portion is missing. The repertoire has approximately 190,000 clones, 78% of them found once; the top ten carry 13% to 15%. The sequencing sample was made of PBMCs. The origin of the receptors is a woman aged 30 to 39 in good health and CMV-seropositive.

V usage is TRBV28 and J usage is TRBJ2-7; TRBD1 aligns across 11 bases. CDR1 and CDR2 (germline): MDHEN, SYDVKM. Germline trimming cut 8 bases from V and 5 bases from J; bases unmatched to any gene: 8. CDR3 size: 14 residues. The CDR3 sequence is CASREGTGGDEQYF. DNA for the CDR3: TGTGCCAGCCGGGAGGGGACAGGGGGGGACGAGCAGTACTTC.

J is TRBJ1-6 and V is TRBV30; 8 bases agree with TRBD1. Germline trimming cut 8 bases from V and 7 bases from J; bases unmatched to any gene: 7. The germline V gene encodes CDR1 GTSNPN and CDR2 SVGIG (reference sequence). This CDR3 has 13 residues. CDR3 nucleotide sequence: TGTGCCGGACACCGGGACAGGAATTCACCCCTCCACTTT. This gives the protein CAGHRDRNSPLHF.

This clone came up many times. This sequence joins TRBV7-2 and TRBJ2-7; D might be TRBD1 (5 bases). Looked up from germline, CDR1 is SGHTA and CDR2 is FQGNSA. V was trimmed by 4 bases and J by 2 bases, leaving 6 bases between them. This CDR3 has 12 amino acids. The CDR3 DNA follows: TGTGCCAGCAGCTGGACACCCTACGAGCAGTACTTC. Residues: CASSWTPYEQYF.